A selection of T cell receptor beta chains follows, all from one sample in a study of neurological immune-mediated disorders. MiXCR, run by TCRdb on the 5' RACE reads, gives a single entry per CDR3 protein. The table has under 85,000 distinct CDR3 sequences, 10% seen once. Sequenced input: PBMCs. The receptors stem from a man in his forties in good health. The CDR3 runs from the conserved cysteine through the conserved F or W. Fields, in order: V gene, D gene, J gene, clone size, CDR3 DNA, CDR3 protein. The D gene is left open where the match is weak. Size is stated for part of the rows, as once, few or many counts, or as a class when the clone is expanded.

V gene: TRBV29-1
D gene: TRBD2
J gene: TRBJ2-1
clone size: many
CDR3 DNA: TGCAGCGTTGAGGGCCTAGCGGGAAGGAATGAGCAGTTCTTC
CDR3 protein: CSVEGLAGRNEQFF

V gene: TRBV5-1
D gene: NA
J gene: TRBJ2-7
clone size: many
CDR3 DNA: TGCGCCAGCAGCCCCCCCGCGTCCTACGAGCAGTACTTC
CDR3 protein: CASSPPASYEQYF

V gene: TRBV19
D gene: NA
J gene: TRBJ1-2
clone size: NA
CDR3 DNA: TGTGCCAGTAGTATGGAAAGGGGCGATGGCTACACCTTC
CDR3 protein: CASSMERGDGYTF

V gene: TRBV3-1
D gene: NA
J gene: TRBJ2-7
clone size: NA
CDR3 DNA: TGTGCCAGCAGCCACGGGTTCGAGCAGTACTTC
CDR3 protein: CASSHGFEQYF

V gene: TRBV5-1
D gene: TRBD2
J gene: TRBJ2-1
clone size: many
CDR3 DNA: TGCGCCAGCAGCTCCACTAGCGGGATCTACAATGAGCAGTTCTTC
CDR3 protein: CASSSTSGIYNEQFF

V gene: TRBV28
D gene: NA
J gene: TRBJ1-2
clone size: many
CDR3 DNA: TGTGCCAGCAGCCCTCCAAGGGGGGGGCGGGGTGATGGCTACACCTTC
CDR3 protein: CASSPPRGGRGDGYTF

V gene: TRBV5-1
D gene: TRBD1
J gene: TRBJ1-6
clone size: many
CDR3 DNA: TGCGCCAGCAGCTTGGATGGACAGGGGCAAACCTATAATTCACCCCTCCACTTT
CDR3 protein: CASSLDGQGQTYNSPLHF

V gene: TRBV6-1
D gene: NA
J gene: TRBJ2-7
clone size: few
CDR3 DNA: TGTGCCAGCAGAGAAAAGGGTGGGAAAAGTGCTTACGACGAGCAGTACTTC
CDR3 protein: CASREKGGKSAYDEQYF

V gene: TRBV7-2
D gene: NA
J gene: TRBJ2-2
clone size: many
CDR3 DNA: TGTGCCAGCAGCTTAGAAATGGGCAGGCGCGGGGAGCTGTTTTTT
CDR3 protein: CASSLEMGRRGELFF

V gene: TRBV29-1
D gene: NA
J gene: TRBJ1-2
clone size: NA
CDR3 DNA: TGCAGCGTTGGTGATATCGATGACTACACCTTC
CDR3 protein: CSVGDIDDYTF

V gene: TRBV7-8
D gene: TRBD2
J gene: TRBJ2-1
clone size: many
CDR3 DNA: TGTGCCAGCAGGCAGGGACTAGGGGAAAAAAATGAGCAGTTCTTC
CDR3 protein: CASRQGLGEKNEQFF

V gene: TRBV5-5
D gene: TRBD1
J gene: TRBJ1-6
clone size: many
CDR3 DNA: TGTGCCAGCAGCTTCACGGGACAGGGTTCCTCACCCCTCCACTTT
CDR3 protein: CASSFTGQGSSPLHF

V gene: TRBV20-1
D gene: TRBD2
J gene: TRBJ2-7
clone size: many
CDR3 DNA: TGCAGTGCTAGTCGTAGCGGGAGGGCCCTCGTATACGAGCAGTACTTC
CDR3 protein: CSASRSGRALVYEQYF

V gene: TRBV20-1
D gene: NA
J gene: TRBJ1-1
clone size: many
CDR3 DNA: TGCAGTGCTATTGGGGCCAACACTGAAGCTTTCTTT
CDR3 protein: CSAIGANTEAFF

V gene: TRBV7-9
D gene: TRBD1
J gene: TRBJ2-3
clone size: many
CDR3 DNA: TGTGCCAGCAGCTCAACCACCGTCGGACAGGGGGCTATCGCAGATACGCAGTATTTT
CDR3 protein: CASSSTTVGQGAIADTQYF

V gene: TRBV5-1
D gene: TRBD2
J gene: TRBJ2-5
clone size: many
CDR3 DNA: TGCGCCAGCAGCCCCTCTAGCGGGAGGCGAGCAGAGACCCAGTACTTC
CDR3 protein: CASSPSSGRRAETQYF

V gene: TRBV11-2
D gene: NA
J gene: TRBJ2-2
clone size: many
CDR3 DNA: TGTGCCAGCAGCTTACTTTGGGGTCCGGGGGAGCTGTTTTTT
CDR3 protein: CASSLLWGPGELFF

V gene: TRBV7-2
D gene: NA
J gene: TRBJ2-1
clone size: many
CDR3 DNA: TGTGCCAGCAGCCCCGGGTATGAGCAGTTCTTC
CDR3 protein: CASSPGYEQFF

V gene: TRBV10-3
D gene: NA
J gene: TRBJ1-3
clone size: many
CDR3 DNA: TGTGCCATCAGCCCAGCTGTTGCTTCTGGAAACACCATATATTTT
CDR3 protein: CAISPAVASGNTIYF

V gene: TRBV11-2
D gene: TRBD2
J gene: TRBJ2-3
clone size: many
CDR3 DNA: TGTGCCAGCAGCTCCCGACTAGCGGGAGAGGAGGATACGCAGTATTTT
CDR3 protein: CASSSRLAGEEDTQYF

V gene: TRBV2
D gene: NA
J gene: TRBJ2-7
clone size: many
CDR3 DNA: TGTGCCAGCAGGTCAGGGGCCTACGAGCAGTACTTC
CDR3 protein: CASRSGAYEQYF

V gene: TRBV20-1
D gene: NA
J gene: TRBJ1-6
clone size: many
CDR3 DNA: TGCAGTGTCCGTCCTTCGTGGGATTCACCCCTCCACTTT
CDR3 protein: CSVRPSWDSPLHF

V gene: TRBV2
D gene: TRBD2
J gene: TRBJ2-3
clone size: many
CDR3 DNA: TGTGCCAGCCGCGGCGCTAGCGGGGGGGCCTACACAGATACGCAGTATTTT
CDR3 protein: CASRGASGGAYTDTQYF

V gene: TRBV6-5
D gene: NA
J gene: TRBJ2-3
clone size: many
CDR3 DNA: TGTGCCAGCAGTTACGGGCTGTCGGATACGCAGTATTTT
CDR3 protein: CASSYGLSDTQYF